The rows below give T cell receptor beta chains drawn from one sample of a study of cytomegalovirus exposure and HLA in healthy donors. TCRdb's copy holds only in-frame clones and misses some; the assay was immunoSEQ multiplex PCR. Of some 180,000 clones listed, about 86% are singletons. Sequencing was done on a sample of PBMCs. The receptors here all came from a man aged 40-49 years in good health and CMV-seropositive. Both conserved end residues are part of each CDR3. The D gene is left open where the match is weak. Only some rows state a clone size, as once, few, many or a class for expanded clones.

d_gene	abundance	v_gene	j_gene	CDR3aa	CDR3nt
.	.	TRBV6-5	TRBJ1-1	CASSQTGSGTTEAFF	TGTGCCAGCAGCCAAACAGGGTCGGGGACCACTGAAGCTTTCTTT
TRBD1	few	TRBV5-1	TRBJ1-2	CASSSSGQGLNEGYGYTF	TGCGCCAGCAGCTCGTCCGGACAGGGCCTTAACGAGGGCTATGGCTACACCTTC
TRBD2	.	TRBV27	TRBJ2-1	CASSILLTGREQFF	TGTGCCAGCAGTATCCTTCTTACCGGGAGGGAGCAGTTCTTC
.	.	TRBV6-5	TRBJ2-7	CASSPGGTPAYEQYF	TGTGCCAGCAGTCCCGGGGGGACACCAGCCTACGAGCAGTACTTC
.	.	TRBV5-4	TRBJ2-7	CASSLEAAGEQYF	TGTGCCAGCAGCTTGGAGGCGGCTGGCGAGCAGTACTTC
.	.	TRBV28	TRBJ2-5	CASSFDRYQETQYF	TGTGCCAGCAGTTTCGACAGGTACCAAGAGACCCAGTACTTC
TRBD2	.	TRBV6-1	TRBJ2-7	CASSEPWTSGIKYEQYF	TGTGCCAGCAGTGAACCCTGGACTAGCGGGATAAAGTACGAGCAGTACTTC
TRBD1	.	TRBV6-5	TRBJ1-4	CASSRDREEKLFF	TGTGCCAGCAGCCGGGACAGGGAAGAAAAACTGTTTTTT
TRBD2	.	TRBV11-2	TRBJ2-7	CASSLGFLAGGRAYEQYF	TGTGCCAGCAGCTTAGGTTTTCTAGCGGGAGGAAGGGCCTACGAGCAGTACTTC
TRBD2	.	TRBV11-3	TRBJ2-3	CASSPGGGPTDTQYF	TGTGCCAGCAGCCCTGGGGGGGGACCCACAGATACGCAGTATTTT
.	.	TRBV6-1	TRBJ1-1	CASSALSWNTEAFF	TGTGCCAGCAGTGCCCTGTCCTGGAACACTGAAGCTTTCTTT
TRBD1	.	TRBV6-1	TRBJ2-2	CASSDGQGKNTGELFF	TGTGCCAGCAGTGATGGACAGGGAAAGAACACCGGGGAGCTGTTTTTT
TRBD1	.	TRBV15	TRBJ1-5	CATSRSDRGSFQPQHF	TGTGCCACCAGCAGATCGGACAGGGGAAGTTTTCAGCCCCAGCATTTT
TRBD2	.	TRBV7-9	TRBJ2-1	CASSRNRGLAGGPSNEQFF	TGTGCCAGCAGCCGAAACCGAGGATTAGCGGGAGGGCCCTCAAATGAGCAGTTCTTC
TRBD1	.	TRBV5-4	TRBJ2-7	CASSFPRGQGGHYEQYF	TGTGCCAGCAGCTTCCCAAGGGGACAGGGAGGCCACTACGAGCAGTACTTC
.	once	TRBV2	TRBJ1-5	CASQPGRGPWPQHF	TGTGCCAGCCAACCGGGCAGGGGACCATGGCCCCAGCATTTT
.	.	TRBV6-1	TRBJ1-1	CASTQYRNTEAFF	TGTGCCAGCACCCAGTATCGTAACACTGAAGCTTTCTTT
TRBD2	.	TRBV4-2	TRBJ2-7	CASSQDVGLAGEGQYF	TGTGCCAGCAGCCAAGATGTTGGACTAGCGGGAGAGGGGCAGTACTTC
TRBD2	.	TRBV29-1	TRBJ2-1	CSVVARASGLNEQFF	TGCAGCGTTGTAGCGAGGGCTAGCGGATTAAATGAGCAGTTCTTC
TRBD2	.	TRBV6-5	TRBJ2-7	CASTLTSGAYEQYF	TGTGCCAGCACCCTGACTAGCGGGGCCTACGAGCAGTACTTC
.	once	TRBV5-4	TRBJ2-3	CASSLSQSTDTQYF	TGTGCCAGCAGCTTGAGTCAGAGCACAGATACGCAGTATTTT
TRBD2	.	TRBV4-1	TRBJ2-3	CASSRYRDYTDTQYF	TGCGCCAGCAGCCGGTACCGGGACTATACAGATACGCAGTATTTT